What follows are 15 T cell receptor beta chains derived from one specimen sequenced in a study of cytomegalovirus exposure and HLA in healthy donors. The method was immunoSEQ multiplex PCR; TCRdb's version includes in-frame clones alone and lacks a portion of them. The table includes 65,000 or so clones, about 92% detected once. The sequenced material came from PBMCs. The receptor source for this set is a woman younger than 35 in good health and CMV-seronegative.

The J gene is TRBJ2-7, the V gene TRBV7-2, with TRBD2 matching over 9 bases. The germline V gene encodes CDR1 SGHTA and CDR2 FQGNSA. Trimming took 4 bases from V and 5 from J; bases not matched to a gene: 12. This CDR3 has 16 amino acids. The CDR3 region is CASSSWASGILNEQYF. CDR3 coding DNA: TGTGCCAGCAGCTCTTGGGCTAGCGGGATTCTTAACGAGCAGTACTTC.

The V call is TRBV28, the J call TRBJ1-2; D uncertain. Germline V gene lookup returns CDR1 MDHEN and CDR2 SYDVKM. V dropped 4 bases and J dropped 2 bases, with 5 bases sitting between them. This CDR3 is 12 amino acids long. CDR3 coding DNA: TGTGCCAGCAGTTCCGGGAACTATGGCTACACCTTC. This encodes CASSSGNYGYTF.

The CDR3 region is CATSTDRGTYNEQFF. The CDR3 DNA reads TGTGCCACCAGCACGGACCGGGGGACCTACAATGAGCAGTTCTTC. V is TRBV15 and J is TRBJ2-1; a weak D match, TRBD2 (6 bases). From germline, CDR1 is LNHNV and CDR2 YYDKDF (reference sequence). The CDR3 length is 15 residues. Trimming took off 4 bases at V and 2 bases at J, with 12 bases between the two ends.

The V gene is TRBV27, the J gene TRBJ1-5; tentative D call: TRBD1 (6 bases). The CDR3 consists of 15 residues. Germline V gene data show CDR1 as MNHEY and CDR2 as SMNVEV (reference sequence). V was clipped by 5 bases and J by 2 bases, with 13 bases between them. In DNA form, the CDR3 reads TGTGCCAGCAGTGCCCAACAGGGTGGCAATCAGCCCCAGCATTTT. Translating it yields CASSAQQGGNQPQHF.

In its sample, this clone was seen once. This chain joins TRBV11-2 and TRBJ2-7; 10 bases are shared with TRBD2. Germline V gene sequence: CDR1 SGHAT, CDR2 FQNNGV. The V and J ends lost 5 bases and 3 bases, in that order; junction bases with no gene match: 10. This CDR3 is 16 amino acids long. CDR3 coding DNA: TGTGCCAGCAGCCAGATAGCGGGAGGCACAGTCTACGAGCAGTACTTC. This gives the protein CASSQIAGGTVYEQYF.

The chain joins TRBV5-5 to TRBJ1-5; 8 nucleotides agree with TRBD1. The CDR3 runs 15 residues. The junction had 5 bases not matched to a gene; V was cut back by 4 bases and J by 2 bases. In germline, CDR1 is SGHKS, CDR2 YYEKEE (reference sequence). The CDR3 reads CASSTGQGGNQPQHF. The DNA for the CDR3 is TGTGCCAGCAGCACAGGACAGGGAGGCAATCAGCCCCAGCATTTT.

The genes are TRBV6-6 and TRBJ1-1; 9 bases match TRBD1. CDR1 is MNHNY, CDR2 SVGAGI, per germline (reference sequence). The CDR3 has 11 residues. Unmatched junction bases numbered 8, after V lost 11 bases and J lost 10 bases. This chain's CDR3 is CAVQGARGAFF. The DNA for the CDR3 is TGTGCCGTACAGGGGGCGCGGGGAGCTTTCTTT.

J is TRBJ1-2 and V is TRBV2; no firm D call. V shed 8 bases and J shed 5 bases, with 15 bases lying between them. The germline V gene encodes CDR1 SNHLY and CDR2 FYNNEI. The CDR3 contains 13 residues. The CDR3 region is CASAFGNRYGYTF. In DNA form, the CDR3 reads TGTGCCAGCGCCTTCGGGAATAGGTATGGCTACACCTTC.

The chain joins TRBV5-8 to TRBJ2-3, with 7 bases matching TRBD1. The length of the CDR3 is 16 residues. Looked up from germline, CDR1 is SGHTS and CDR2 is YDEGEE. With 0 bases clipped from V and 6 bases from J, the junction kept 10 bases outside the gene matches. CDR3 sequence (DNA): TGTGCCAGCAGCTTGGGCCAGGACAGGAGGAGCGATACGCAGTATTTT. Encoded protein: CASSLGQDRRSDTQYF.

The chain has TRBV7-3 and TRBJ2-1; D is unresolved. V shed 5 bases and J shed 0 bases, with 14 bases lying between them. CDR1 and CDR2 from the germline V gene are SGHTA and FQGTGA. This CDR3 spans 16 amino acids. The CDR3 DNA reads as TGTGCCAGCAGCCCCTGGGCCAGTAGCTCCTACAATGAGCAGTTCTTC. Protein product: CASSPWASSSYNEQFF.

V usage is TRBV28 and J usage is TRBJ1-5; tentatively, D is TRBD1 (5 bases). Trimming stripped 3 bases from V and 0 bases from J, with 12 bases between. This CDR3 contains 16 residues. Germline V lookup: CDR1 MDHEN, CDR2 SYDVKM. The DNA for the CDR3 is TGTGCCAGCAGTTTTTTCAGGGCGCCTAGCAATCAGCCCCAGCATTTT. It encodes CASSFFRAPSNQPQHF.

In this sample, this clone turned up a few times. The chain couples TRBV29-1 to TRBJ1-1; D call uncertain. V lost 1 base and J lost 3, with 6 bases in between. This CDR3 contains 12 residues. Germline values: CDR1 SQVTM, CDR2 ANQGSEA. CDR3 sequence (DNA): TGCAGCGTTGAAGTTCTCGACACTGAAGCTTTCTTT. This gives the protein CSVEVLDTEAFF. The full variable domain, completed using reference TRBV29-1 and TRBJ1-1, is SAVISQKPSRDICQRGTSLTIQCQVDSQVTMMFWYRQQPGQSLTLIATANQGSEATYESGFVIDKFPISRPNLTFSTLTVSNMSPEDSSIYLCSVEVLDTEAFFGQGTRLTVV.

CDR3 in amino acids: CASSFFRVTFTDTQYF. For the CDR3, the DNA is TGCGCCAGCAGCTTTTTTCGGGTCACTTTCACAGATACGCAGTATTTT. The J gene is TRBJ2-3, the V gene TRBV5-1; D is unclear. This CDR3 is built from 16 residues. Germline V gene lookup returns CDR1 SGHRS and CDR2 YFSETQ. V shed 2 bases and J shed 2 bases, with 15 bases lying between them.

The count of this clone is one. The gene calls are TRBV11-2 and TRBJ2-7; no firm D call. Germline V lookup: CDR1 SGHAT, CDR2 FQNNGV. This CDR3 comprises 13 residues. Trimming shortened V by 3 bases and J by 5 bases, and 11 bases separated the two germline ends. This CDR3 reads CASSFRGGDEQYF. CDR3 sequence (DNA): TGTGCCAGCAGCTTTAGAGGCGGCGACGAGCAGTACTTC.

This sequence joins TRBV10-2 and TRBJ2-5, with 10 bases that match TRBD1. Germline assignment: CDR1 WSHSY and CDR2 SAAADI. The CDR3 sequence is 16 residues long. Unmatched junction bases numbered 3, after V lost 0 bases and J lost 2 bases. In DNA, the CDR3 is TGCGCCAGCAGTGAGTCGGTGGGACAGGGGCAAGAGACCCAGTACTTC. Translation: CASSESVGQGQETQYF.